The clone carrying this T cell receptor (beta chain) was observed a handful of times. Germline V gene data show CDR1 as SGHAT and CDR2 as FQNNGV. Trimming left V 0 bases short and J 2 bases short, with 23 bases between. CDR3 size: 19 residues. These data belong to a study of blood T cells in healthy people across ages. A second PCR of roughly 7 to 11 cycles used a sample-barcoded 5' primer and a J-beta primer mix. TCRdb analysed the 5' RACE reads with MiXCR anew, one entry per CDR3 protein. The data contain approximately 490,000 distinct CDR3 sequences, 24% of them singletons. These data also featured in a second study, about T cells of mothers and their children.

The sequenced material came from blood. V usage is TRBV11-2 and J usage is TRBJ2-7, with D tentatively TRBD2 (5 bases). This clonotype originated in a boy aged 5-17 years in good health. The CDR3 here is CASSLEGIHGVPQPYEQYF. In DNA, the CDR3 is TGTGCCAGCAGCTTAGAGGGGATCCACGGGGTGCCCCAGCCCTACGAGCAGTACTTC.